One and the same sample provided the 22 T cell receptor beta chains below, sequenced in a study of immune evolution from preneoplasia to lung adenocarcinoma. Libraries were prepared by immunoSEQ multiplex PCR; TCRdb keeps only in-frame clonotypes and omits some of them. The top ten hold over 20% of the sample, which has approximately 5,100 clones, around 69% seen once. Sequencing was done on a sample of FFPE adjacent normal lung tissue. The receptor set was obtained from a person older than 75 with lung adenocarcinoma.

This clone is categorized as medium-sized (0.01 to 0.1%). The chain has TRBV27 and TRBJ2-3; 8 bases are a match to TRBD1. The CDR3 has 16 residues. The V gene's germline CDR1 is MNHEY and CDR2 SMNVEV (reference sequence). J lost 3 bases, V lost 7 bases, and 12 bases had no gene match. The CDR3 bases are TGTGCCAGCACTCCCCAGGGGGCAGGCCTAACAGATACGCAGTATTTT. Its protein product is CASTPQGAGLTDTQYF.

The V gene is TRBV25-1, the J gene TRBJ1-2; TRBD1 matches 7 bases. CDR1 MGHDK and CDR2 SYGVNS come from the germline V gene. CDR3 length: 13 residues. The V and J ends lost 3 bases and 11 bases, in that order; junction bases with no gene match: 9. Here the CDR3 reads CASSDQGGGRYTF. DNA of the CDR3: TGTGCCAGCAGTGACCAAGGGGGCGGGAGGTACACCTTC.

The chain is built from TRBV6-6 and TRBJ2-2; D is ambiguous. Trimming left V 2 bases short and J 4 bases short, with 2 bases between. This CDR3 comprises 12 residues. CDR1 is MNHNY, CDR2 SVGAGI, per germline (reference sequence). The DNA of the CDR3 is TGTGCCAGCAGTTACGGCACCGGGGAGCTGTTTTTT. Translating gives CASSYGTGELFF.

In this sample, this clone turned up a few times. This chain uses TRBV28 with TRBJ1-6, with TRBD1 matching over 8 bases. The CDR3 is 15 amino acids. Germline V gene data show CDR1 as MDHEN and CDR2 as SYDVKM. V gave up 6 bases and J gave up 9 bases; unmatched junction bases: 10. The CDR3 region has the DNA TGTGCCAGCAGCTCCCTTCAGGGGGCGGTTTCACCCCTCCACTTT. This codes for CASSSLQGAVSPLHF.

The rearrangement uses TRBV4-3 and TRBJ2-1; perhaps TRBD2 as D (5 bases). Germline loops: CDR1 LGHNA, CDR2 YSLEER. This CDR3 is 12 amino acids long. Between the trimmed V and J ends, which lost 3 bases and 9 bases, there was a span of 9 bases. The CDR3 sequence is CASSHASGEQFF. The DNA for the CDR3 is TGCGCCAGCAGCCATGCCAGCGGTGAGCAGTTCTTC.

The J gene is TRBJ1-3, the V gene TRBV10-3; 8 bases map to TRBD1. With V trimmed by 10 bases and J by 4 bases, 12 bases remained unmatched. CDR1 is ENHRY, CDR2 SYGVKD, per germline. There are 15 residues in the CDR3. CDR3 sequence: CATTDQGAQGNTIYF. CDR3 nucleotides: TGTGCCACAACTGACCAGGGGGCGCAAGGAAACACCATATATTTT.

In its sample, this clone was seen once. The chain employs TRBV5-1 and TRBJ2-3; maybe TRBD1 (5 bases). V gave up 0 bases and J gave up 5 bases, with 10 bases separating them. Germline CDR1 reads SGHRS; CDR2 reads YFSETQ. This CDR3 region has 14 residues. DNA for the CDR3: TGCGCCAGCAGCTTGGTGGCAGGGTTAGATACGCAGTATTTT. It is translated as CASSLVAGLDTQYF. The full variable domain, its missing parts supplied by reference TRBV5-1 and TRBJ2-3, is KAGVTQTPRYLIKTRGQQVTLSCSPISGHRSVSWYQQTPGQGLQFLFEYFSETQRNKGNFPGRFSGRQFSNSRSEMNVSTLELGDSALYLCASSLVAGLDTQYFGPGTRLTVL.

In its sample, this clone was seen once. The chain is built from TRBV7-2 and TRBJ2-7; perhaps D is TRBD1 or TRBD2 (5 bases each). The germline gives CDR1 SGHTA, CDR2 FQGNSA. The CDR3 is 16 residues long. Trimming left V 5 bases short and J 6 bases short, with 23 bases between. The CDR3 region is CASSLQAGGGAREQYF. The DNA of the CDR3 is TGTGCCAGCAGCCTCCAAGCCGGTGGGGGTGCCCGCGAGCAGTACTTC.

The CDR3 here is CASSEWGGWQPQHF. The CDR3 coding sequence is TGTGCCAGCAGTGAATGGGGGGGCTGGCAGCCCCAGCATTTT. This chain connects TRBV2 to TRBJ1-5, with a possible D match to TRBD1 (6 bases). The CDR3 contains 14 residues. The germline V gene has CDR1 SNHLY and CDR2 FYNNEI. V lost 2 bases to trimming and J lost 7 bases, with 12 bases between them.

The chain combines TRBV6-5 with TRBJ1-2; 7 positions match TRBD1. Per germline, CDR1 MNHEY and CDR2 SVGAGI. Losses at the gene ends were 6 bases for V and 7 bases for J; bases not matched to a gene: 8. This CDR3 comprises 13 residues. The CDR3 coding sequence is TGTGCCAGCAGCCCGGGACAGTTCGGTGGCTACACCTTC. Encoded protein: CASSPGQFGGYTF.

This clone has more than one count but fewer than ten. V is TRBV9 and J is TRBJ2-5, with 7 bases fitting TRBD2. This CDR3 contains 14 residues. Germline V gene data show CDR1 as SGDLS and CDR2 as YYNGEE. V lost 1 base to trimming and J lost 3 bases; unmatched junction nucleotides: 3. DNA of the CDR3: TGTGCCAGCAGCGTAAGGGCGGGGGAAGAGACCCAGTACTTC. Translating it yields CASSVRAGEETQYF.

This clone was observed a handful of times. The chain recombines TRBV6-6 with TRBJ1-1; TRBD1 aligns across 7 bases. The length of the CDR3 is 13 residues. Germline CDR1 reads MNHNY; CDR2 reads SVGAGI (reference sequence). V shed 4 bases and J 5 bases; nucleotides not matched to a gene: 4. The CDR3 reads CASSWNRGTEAFF. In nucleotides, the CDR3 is TGTGCCAGCAGTTGGAACAGGGGAACTGAAGCTTTCTTT.

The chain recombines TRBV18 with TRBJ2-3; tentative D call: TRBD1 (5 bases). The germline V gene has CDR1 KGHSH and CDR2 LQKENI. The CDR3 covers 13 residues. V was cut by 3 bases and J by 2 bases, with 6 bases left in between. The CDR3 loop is CASSPRVTDTQYF. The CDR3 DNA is TGTGCCAGCTCACCCAGGGTCACAGATACGCAGTATTTT.

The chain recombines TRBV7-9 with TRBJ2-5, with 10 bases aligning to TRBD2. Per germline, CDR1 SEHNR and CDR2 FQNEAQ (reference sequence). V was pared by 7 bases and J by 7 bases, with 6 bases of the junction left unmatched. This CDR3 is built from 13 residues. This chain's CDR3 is CASTGGLAVTQYF. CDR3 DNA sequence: TGTGCCAGCACGGGCGGACTAGCGGTGACCCAGTACTTC.

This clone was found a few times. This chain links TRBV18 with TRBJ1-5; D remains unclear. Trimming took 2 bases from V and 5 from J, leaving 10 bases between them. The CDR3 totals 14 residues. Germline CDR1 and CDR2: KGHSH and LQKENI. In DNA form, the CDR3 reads TGTGCCAGCTCACCAGGCCAGAATTATCAGCCCCAGCATTTT. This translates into CASSPGQNYQPQHF.

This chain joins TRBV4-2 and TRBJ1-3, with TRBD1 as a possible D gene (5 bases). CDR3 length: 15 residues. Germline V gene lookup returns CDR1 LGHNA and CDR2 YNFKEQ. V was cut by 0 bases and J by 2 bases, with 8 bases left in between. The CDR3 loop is CASSQDLQAGNTIYF. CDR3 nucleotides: TGTGCCAGCAGCCAAGATTTACAGGCTGGAAACACCATATATTTT.

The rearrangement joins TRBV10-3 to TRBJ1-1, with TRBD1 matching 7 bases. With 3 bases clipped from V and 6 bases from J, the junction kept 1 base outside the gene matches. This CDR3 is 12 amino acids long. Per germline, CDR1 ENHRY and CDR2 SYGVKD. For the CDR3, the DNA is TGTGCCATCAGTGAACAGGGGTCTGAAGCTTTCTTT. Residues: CAISEQGSEAFF.

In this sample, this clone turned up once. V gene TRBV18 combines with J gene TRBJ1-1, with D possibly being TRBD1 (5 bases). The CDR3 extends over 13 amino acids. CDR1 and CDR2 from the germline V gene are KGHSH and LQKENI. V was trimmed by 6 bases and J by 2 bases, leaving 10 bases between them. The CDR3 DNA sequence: TGTGCCAGCTCCGGGGGGGAAAACACTGAAGCTTTCTTT. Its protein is CASSGGENTEAFF.

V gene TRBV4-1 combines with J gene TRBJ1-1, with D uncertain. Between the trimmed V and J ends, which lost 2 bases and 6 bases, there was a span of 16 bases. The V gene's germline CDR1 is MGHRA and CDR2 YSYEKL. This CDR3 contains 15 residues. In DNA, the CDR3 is TGCGCCAGCAGCCAATATGAGGGTAACATGGCTGAAGCTTTCTTT. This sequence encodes CASSQYEGNMAEAFF.

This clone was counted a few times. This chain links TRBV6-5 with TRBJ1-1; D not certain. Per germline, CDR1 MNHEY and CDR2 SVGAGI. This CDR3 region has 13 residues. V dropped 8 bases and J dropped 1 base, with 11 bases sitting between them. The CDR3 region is CASCEVWNTEAFF. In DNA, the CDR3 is TGTGCCAGCTGCGAGGTGTGGAACACTGAAGCTTTCTTT.

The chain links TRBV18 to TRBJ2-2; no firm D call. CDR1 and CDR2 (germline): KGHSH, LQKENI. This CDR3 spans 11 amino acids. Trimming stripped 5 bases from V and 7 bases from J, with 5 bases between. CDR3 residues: CASSDDGELFF. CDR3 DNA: TGTGCCAGCTCAGACGACGGGGAGCTGTTTTTT.

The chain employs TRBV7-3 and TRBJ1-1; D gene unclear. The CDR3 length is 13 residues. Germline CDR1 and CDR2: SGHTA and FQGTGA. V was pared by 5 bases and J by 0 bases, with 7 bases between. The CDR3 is CASSRDMNTEAFF. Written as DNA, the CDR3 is TGTGCCAGCAGCAGAGATATGAACACTGAAGCTTTCTTT.